This T cell receptor beta chain was sequenced during a study of blood T cell repertoires in COVID-19. Participants came from about two dozen US areas, aged about 18 to 100 years. V lost 5 bases, J lost 0 bases, and 5 bases stayed unmatched. CDR1 is SEHNR, CDR2 FQNEAQ, per germline (reference sequence). There are 16 residues in the CDR3. Sequencing used immunoSEQ multiplex PCR; TCRdb keeps in-frame clones, though not all of them. Of about 180,000 clones in the sample, approximately 82% were seen once. The sample was PBMCs or T cells enriched from blood (not recorded which). V and J are TRBV7-9 and TRBJ1-3; 9 positions agree with TRBD1. The source of this sequence is a man between 60 and 75 years old who had recovered from COVID-19. The CDR3 DNA follows: TGTGCCAGCAGCATCGGACAGGGGAGCTCTGGAAACACCATATATTTT. This encodes CASSIGQGSSGNTIYF.